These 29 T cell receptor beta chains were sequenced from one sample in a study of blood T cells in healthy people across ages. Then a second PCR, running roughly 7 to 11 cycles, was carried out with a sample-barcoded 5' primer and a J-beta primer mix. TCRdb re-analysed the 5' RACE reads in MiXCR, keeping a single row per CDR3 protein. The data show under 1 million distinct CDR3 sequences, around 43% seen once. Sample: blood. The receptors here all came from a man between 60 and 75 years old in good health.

CDR3 in DNA: TGTGCCAGCAGCGCGGGATACTCCGGAGAGCAGTACTTC. As protein: CASSAGYSGEQYF. The chain uses TRBV13 and TRBJ2-7; perhaps TRBD2 as D (6 bases). Trimming removed 5 bases at V and 7 bases at J, with 15 bases between. CDR3 length equals 13 residues. In germline, CDR1 is PRHDT, CDR2 FYEKMQ (reference sequence).

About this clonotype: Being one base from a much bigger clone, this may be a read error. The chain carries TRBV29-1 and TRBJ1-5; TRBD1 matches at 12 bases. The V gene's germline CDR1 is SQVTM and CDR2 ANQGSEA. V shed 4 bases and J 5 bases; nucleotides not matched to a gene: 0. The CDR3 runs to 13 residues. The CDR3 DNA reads TGCAGCGTTGGGGACAGGGGGCATCAGCCCCAGCATTTT. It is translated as CSVGDRGHQPQHF.

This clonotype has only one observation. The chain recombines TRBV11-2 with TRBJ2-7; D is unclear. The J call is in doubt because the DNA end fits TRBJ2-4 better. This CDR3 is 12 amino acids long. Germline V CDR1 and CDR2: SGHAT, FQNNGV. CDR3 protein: CASSEWTNIQYF. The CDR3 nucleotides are TGTGCCAGCAGTGAGTGGACGAACATTCAGTACTTC.

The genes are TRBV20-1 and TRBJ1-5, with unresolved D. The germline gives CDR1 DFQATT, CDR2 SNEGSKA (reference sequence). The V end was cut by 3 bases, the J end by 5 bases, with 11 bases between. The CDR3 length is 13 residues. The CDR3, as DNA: TGCAGTGCTAGTCAGTCCCCGGATCAGCCCCAGCATTTT. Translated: CSASQSPDQPQHF.

For the CDR3, the DNA is TGTGCCAGCTCCGCGGGACAGGGGGATGGCTACACCTTC. This gives the protein CASSAGQGDGYTF. The J gene is TRBJ1-2, the V gene TRBV12-3 or TRBV12-4; 11 nucleotides align to TRBD1. There are 13 residues in the CDR3. V lost 8 bases, J lost 6 bases, and 5 bases stayed unmatched.

The CDR3 DNA reads as TGCAGCGTTGAGGAGAGGGTCACCGGGGAGCTGTTTTTT. This codes for CSVEERVTGELFF. This rearrangement joins TRBV29-1 to TRBJ2-2; D might be TRBD2 (5 bases). The V gene's germline CDR1 is SQVTM and CDR2 ANQGSEA. V was cut by 3 bases and J by 4 bases, with 9 bases left in between. CDR3 length: 13 residues.

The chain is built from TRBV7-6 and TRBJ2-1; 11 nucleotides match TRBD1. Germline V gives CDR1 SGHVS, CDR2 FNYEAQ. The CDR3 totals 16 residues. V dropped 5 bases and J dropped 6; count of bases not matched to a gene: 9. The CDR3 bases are TGTGCCAGCAGCGAGACCGGGACAGGGGGGAGCAATGAGCAGTTCTTC. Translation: CASSETGTGGSNEQFF.

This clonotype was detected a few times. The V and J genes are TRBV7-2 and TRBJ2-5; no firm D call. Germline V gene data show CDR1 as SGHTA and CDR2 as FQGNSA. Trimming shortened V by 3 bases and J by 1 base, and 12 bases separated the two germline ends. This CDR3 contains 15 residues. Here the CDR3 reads CASSLWTQIQETQYF. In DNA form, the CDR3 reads TGTGCCAGCAGCTTGTGGACCCAGATCCAAGAGACCCAGTACTTC.

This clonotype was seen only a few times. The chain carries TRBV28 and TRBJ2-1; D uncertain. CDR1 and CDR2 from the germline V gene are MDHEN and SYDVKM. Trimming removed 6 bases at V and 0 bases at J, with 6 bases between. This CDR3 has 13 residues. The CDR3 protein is CASRPVSYNEQFF. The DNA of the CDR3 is TGTGCCAGCAGGCCCGTCTCCTACAATGAGCAGTTCTTC.

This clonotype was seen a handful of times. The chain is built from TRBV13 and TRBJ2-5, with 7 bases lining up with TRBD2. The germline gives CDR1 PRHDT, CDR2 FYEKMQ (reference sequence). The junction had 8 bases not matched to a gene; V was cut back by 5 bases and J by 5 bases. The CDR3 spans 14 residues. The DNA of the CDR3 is TGTGCCAGCAGCCCCAGACTAGCTAGGGAGACCCAGTACTTC. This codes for CASSPRLARETQYF.

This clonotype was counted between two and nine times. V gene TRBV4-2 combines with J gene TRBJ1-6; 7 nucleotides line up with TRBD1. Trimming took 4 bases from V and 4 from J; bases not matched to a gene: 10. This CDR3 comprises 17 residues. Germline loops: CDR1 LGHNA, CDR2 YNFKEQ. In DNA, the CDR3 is TGTGCCAGCAGCCCAACCGGGACAGCCGCATATAATTCACCCCTCCACTTT. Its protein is CASSPTGTAAYNSPLHF.

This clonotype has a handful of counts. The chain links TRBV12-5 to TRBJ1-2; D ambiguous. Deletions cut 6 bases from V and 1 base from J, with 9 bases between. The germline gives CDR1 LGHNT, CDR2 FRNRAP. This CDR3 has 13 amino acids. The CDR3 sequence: CASGPDYNYGYTF. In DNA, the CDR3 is TGTGCTAGTGGACCTGACTATAACTATGGCTACACCTTC.

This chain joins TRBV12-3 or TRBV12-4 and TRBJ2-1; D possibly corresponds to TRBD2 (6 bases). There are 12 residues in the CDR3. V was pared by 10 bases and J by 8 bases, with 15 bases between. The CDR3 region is CATGAGSYEQFF. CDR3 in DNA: TGTGCCACCGGTGCGGGGAGCTATGAGCAGTTCTTC.

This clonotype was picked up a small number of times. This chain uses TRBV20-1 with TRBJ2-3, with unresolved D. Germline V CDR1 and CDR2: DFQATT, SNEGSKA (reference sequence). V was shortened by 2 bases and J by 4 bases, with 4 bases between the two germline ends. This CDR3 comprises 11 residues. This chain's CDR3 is CSARWPDTQYF. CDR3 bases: TGCAGTGCTAGATGGCCAGATACGCAGTATTTT.

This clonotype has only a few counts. DNA of the CDR3: TGCGCCAGCTCTGAAGGGGGACAGGGAAAAGAGACCCAGTACTTC. Protein: CASSEGGQGKETQYF. The gene calls are TRBV10-2 and TRBJ2-5; 9 bases fit TRBD1. The germline gives CDR1 WSHSY, CDR2 SAAADI. There are 15 residues in the CDR3. Unmatched junction bases numbered 10, after V lost 8 bases and J lost 3 bases.

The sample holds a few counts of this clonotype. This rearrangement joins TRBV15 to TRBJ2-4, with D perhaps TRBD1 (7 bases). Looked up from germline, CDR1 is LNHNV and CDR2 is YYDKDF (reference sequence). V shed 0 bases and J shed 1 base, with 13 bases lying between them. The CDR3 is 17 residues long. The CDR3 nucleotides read TGTGCCACCAGCAGAGATCTGACAGGGAGGGCCAAAAACATTCAGTACTTC. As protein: CATSRDLTGRAKNIQYF.

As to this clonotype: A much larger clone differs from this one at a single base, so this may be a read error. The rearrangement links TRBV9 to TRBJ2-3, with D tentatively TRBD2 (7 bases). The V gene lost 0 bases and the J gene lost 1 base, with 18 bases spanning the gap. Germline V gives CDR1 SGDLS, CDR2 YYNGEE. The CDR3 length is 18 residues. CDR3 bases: TGTGCCAGCAGCGTAGGATTGGGGGGGCTGCGGGGCACAGATACGCAGTATTTT. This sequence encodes CASSVGLGGLRGTDTQYF. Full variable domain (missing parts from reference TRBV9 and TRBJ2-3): DSGVTQTPKHLITATGQRVTLRCSPRSGDLSVYWYQQSLDQGLQFLIQYYNGEERAKGNILERFSAQQFPDLHSELNLSSLELGDSALYFCASSVGLGGLRGTDTQYFGPGTRLTVL.

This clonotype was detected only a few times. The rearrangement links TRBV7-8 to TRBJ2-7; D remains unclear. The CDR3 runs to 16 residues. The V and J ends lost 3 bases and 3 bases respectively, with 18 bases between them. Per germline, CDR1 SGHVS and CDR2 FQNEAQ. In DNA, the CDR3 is TGTGCCAGCAGCTTTGAGTCAACCTACCCTAACTACGAGCAGTACTTC. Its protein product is CASSFESTYPNYEQYF.

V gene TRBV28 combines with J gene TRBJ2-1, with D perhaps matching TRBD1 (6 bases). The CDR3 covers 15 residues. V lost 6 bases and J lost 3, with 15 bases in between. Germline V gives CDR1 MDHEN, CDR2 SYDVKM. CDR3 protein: CASRGYRVSYNEQFF. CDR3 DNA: TGTGCCAGCAGAGGATACAGGGTTAGCTACAATGAGCAGTTCTTC. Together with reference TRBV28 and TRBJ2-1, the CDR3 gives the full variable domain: DVKVTQSSRYLVKRTGEKVFLECVQDMDHENMFWYRQDPGLGLRLIYFSYDVKMKEKGDIPEGYSVSREKKERFSLILESASTNQTSMYLCASRGYRVSYNEQFFGPGTRLTVL.

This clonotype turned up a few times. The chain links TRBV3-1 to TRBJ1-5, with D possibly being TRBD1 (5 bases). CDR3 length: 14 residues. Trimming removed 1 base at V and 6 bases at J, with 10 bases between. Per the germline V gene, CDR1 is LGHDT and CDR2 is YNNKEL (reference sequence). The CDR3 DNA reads TGTGCCAGCAGCCAAGTCCTAGGGGCTCAGCCCCAGCATTTT. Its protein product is CASSQVLGAQPQHF. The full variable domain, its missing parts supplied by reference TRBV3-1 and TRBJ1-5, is DTAVSQTPKYLVTQMGNDKSIKCEQNLGHDTMYWYKQDSKKFLKIMFSYNNKELIINETVPNRFSPKSPDKAHLNLHINSLELGDSAVYFCASSQVLGAQPQHFGDGTRLSIL.

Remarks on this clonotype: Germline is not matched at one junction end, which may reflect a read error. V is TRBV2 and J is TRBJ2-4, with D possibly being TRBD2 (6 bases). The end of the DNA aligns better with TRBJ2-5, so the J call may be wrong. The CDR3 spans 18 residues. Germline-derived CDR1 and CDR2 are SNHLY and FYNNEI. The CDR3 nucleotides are TGTGCCAACAGTGAAGCCCGCCGGACTAATCCGGAGGGAGGGACCCAGTACTTC. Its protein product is CANSEARRTNPEGGTQYF.

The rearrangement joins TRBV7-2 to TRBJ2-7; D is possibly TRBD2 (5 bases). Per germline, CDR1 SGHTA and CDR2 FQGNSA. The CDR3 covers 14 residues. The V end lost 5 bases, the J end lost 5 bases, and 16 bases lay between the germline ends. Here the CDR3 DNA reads TGTGCCAGCAGCACCAATCCGGGAAGTCACGAGCAGTACTTC. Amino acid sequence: CASSTNPGSHEQYF.

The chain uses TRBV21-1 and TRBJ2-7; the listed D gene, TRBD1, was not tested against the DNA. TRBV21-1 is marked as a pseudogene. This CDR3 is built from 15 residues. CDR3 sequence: CASSKTTPNHLEQYF. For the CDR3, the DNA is TGTGCCAGCAGCAAAACGACGCCCAACCACCTCGAGCAGTACTTC.

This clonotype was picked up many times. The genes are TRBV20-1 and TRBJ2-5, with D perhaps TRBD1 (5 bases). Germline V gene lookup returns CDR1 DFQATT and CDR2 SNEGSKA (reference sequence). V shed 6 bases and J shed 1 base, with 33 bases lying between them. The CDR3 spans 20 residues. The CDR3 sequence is CSAARPQYSVPLGLQETQYF. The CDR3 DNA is TGCAGTGCGGCCCGGCCTCAGTACAGCGTACCACTGGGGCTCCAAGAGACCCAGTACTTC.

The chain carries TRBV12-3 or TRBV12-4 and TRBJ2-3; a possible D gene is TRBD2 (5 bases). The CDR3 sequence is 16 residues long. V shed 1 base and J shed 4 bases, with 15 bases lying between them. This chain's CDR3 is CASSLGAASNADTQYF. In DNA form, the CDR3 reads TGTGCCAGCAGTTTAGGGGCGGCTAGCAACGCAGATACGCAGTATTTT.

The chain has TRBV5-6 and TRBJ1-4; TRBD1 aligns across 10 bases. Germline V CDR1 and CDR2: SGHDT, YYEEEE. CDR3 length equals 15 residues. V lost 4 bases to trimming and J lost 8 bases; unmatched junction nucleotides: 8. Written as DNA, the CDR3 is TGTGCCAGCAGCATACGACAGGGGGCTGGAGAAAAACTGTTTTTT. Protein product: CASSIRQGAGEKLFF.

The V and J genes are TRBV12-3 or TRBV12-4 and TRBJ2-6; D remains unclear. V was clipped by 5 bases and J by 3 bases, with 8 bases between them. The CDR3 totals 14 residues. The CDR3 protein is CASSGGIGANVLTF. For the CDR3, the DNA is TGTGCCAGCAGTGGTGGCATTGGGGCCAACGTCCTGACTTTC.

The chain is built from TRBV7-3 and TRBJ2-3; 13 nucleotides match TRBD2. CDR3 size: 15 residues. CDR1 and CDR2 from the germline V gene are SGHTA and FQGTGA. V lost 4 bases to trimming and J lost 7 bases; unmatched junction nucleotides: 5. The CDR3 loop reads CASSSGTSGDYTQYF. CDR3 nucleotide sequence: TGTGCCAGCAGCTCCGGGACTAGCGGGGATTATACGCAGTATTTT.

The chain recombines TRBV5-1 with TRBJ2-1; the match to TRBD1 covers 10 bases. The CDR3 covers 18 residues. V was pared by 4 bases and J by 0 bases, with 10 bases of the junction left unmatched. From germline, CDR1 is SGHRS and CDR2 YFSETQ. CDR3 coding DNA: TGCGCCAGCAGCATCCAACGGACAGGGGGGAGCTCCTACAATGAGCAGTTCTTC. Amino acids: CASSIQRTGGSSYNEQFF.